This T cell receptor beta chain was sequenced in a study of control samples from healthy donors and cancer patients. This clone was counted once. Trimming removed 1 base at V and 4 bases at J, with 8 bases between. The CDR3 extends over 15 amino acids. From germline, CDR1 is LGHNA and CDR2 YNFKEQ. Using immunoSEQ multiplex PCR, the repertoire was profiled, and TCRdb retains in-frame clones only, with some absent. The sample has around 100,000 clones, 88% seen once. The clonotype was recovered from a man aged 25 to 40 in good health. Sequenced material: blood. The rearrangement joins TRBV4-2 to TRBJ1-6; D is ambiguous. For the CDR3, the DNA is TGTGCCAGCAGCCAAGGCCAGACTTATAATTCACCCCTCCACTTT. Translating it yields CASSQGQTYNSPLHF.